The TCR beta chain described here comes from a study of identical twins (dated by TCRdb to 2016 to 2017). In the study overall: TCR alpha and beta repertoires from monozygotic twins, unrelated adults of various ages and cord blood were deep-sequenced to test whether fetal clonotypes persist. To rule out contamination, replicate twin experiments were performed at different times with different library preparation protocols.

The junction shows trimming of 5 bases on V and 6 bases on J, plus 13 bases between the germline ends. Looking up the germline V gene (reference sequence) yields CDR1 SEHNR and CDR2 FQNEAQ. From the cysteine up to the phenylalanine, the CDR3 has a length of 13 residues. Just CDR3 DNA is preserved here, 39 bases in frame from base 1. As to this clonotype: Its binding antigen is unknown. Per-nucleotide qualities are absent, and no much larger clonotype sits a single base away.

Libraries were made using 5' RACE. The sequencer was an Illumina HiSeq 2000. Template switching introduced a universal primer binding site; the final cDNA contained a unique molecular identifier, enabling accurate counting of TCR cDNA molecules. First-strand cDNA for TCR alpha and beta chains was synthesized from specific primers in the conserved constant-segment region. Each cDNA library was double barcoded, with a SMART-Mk sample barcode plus Illumina barcodes, to control for contamination. TruSeq adapter sequences and Illumina sample barcodes were added in two successive PCR steps. Sequencing of the TCR alpha and beta cDNA libraries was done on the Illumina HiSeq platform using custom primers. The published analysis was carried out like this. Raw reads were processed with MiGEC to extract unique molecular identifiers, and MiXCR was used to determine CDR3 positions. For each individual, recombination models were inferred using an EM algorithm with the repgenHMM and IGoR tools. The analysis of shared clonotypes was done with the tcR package in R, with sharing normalized by the product of cloneset sizes. To study raw recombination free of thymic and clonal selection effects, out-of-frame nonproductive sequences were analyzed. In-frame beta chains were kept once TCRdb had trimmed the public reads at Q25 with fastp and called clones with MiXCR. When rows share a CDR3 protein, they turn into one entry using the most common DNA and genes. TCRdb's processing, not the authors' own work, is the source of the V and J calls. The sample data list approximately 220,000 distinct CDR3 sequences, and over 8% of these were observed just once. Jointly, the top ten make up about 5.5% of the sample.

All donors were healthy Caucasians. Miltenyi CD45RO+ enrichment and human naive T-cell isolation kits were used to isolate memory (CD45RO+) and naive T cells from PBMC. Broad study findings and their caveats: Excess twin sharing in beta out-of-frame sequences was weaker because fewer shared sequences lowered the signal-to-noise ratio. In monozygotic twins, out-of-frame TCR alpha sharing was systematically underestimated by recombination models, although the models agreed with sharing between unrelated individuals. Because the same donors could not be followed over many years, the conclusions relied on cross-sectional statistical analysis. Invariant T cells such as MAIT and iNKT could partly confound zero-insertion analyses, though diverse VJ usage argued against this for most clonotypes. Abundant cord blood beta clonotypes carried fewer insertions; young adult naive repertoires showed a weaker similar trend, while memory repertoires showed none. Compared with coincidental sharing between unrelated individuals, out-of-frame TCR alpha sequences shared between twins had an excess of sequences with low generation probability.

The chain joins TRBV7-9 to TRBJ1-2, with a tentative D gene TRBD1 over 5 matching bases. The TCR originated in a young woman in good health. What was sequenced was memory (CD45RO+) T cells sorted from blood. Per the publication, the cell subset or site label means: CD45RO+ enriched T cells. The base sequence is TGTGCCAGCAGCCCCGAGTGGGGCGATGGCTACACCTTC. It translates as CASSPEWGDGYTF.